Below are 21 T cell receptor beta chains sequenced from a single sample in a study of shared clonotypes between healthy human individuals. The repertoire was sequenced with immunoSEQ multiplex PCR; TCRdb's copy has only in-frame clones and lacks some. Here the sample spans around 1.4 million clones, 98% being singletons. Material for sequencing was naive CD4+ T cells sorted from blood. The subset: CD45RA+ positively selected. All receptors derive from a man aged 30 to 39 in good health.

The chain recombines TRBV5-1 with TRBJ2-7; maybe TRBD2 (6 bases). Germline V gene data show CDR1 as SGHRS and CDR2 as YFSETQ. V was pared by 0 bases and J by 4 bases, with 14 bases between. The CDR3 runs to 15 residues. CDR3 in amino acids: CASSLGRLGLYEQYF. CDR3 DNA: TGCGCCAGCAGCTTGGGGCGACTAGGCCTTTACGAGCAGTACTTC.

This chain connects TRBV2 to TRBJ2-5, with D perhaps TRBD1 (5 bases). The germline CDR1 and CDR2 sequences are SNHLY and FYNNEI. The CDR3 totals 15 residues. Trimming shortened V by 5 bases and J by 1 base, and 14 bases separated the two germline ends. The CDR3 loop reads CASSTPRVAQETQYF. For the CDR3, the DNA is TGTGCCAGCAGTACGCCCAGGGTGGCCCAAGAGACCCAGTACTTC.

J is TRBJ1-2 and V is TRBV15; D perhaps matches TRBD1 (6 bases). The CDR3 loop spans 15 amino acids. Trimming left V 1 base short and J 6 bases short, with 15 bases between. From germline, CDR1 is LNHNV and CDR2 YYDKDF (reference sequence). CDR3 sequence (DNA): TGTGCCACCAGCAGAGCAACCAGGGGTGGGAATGGCTACACCTTC. Amino acids: CATSRATRGGNGYTF. Full variable domain (missing parts from reference TRBV15 and TRBJ1-2): DAMVIQNPRYQVTQFGKPVTLSCSQTLNHNVMYWYQQKSSQAPKLLFHYYDKDFNNEADTPDNFQSRRPNTSFCFLDIRSPGLGDTAMYLCATSRATRGGNGYTFGSGTRLTVV.

The V gene is TRBV27, the J gene TRBJ2-7; the D is unclear. V was trimmed by 6 bases and J by 9 bases, leaving 18 bases between them. The CDR3 is made up of 13 amino acids. Germline V gives CDR1 MNHEY, CDR2 SMNVEV (reference sequence). DNA for the CDR3: TGTGCCAGCAGCAACCCAGGTACGAGGCCGCAGTACTTC. It specifies CASSNPGTRPQYF.

This rearrangement joins TRBV6-1 to TRBJ1-2; D not resolved. Germline values: CDR1 MNHNS, CDR2 SASEGT. This CDR3 region has 13 residues. With 8 bases removed from V and 6 bases from J, the gap between germline ends came to 16 bases. This CDR3 reads CASLPGPRNGYTF. CDR3 in DNA: TGTGCCAGCCTACCTGGGCCCAGAAATGGCTACACCTTC.

In DNA, the CDR3 is TGCGCCAGCAGCCAAGAAGGAAGGGGACTGAACGCGGGGGAGCTGTTTTTT. As protein: CASSQEGRGLNAGELFF. The genes are TRBV4-3 and TRBJ2-2, with D perhaps matching TRBD2 (6 bases). Germline lookup yields CDR1 LGHNA and CDR2 YSLEER. This CDR3 comprises 17 residues. V gave up 0 bases and J gave up 8 bases, with 19 bases separating them.

The chain joins TRBV7-9 to TRBJ2-3; D uncertain. Germline CDR1 is SEHNR and CDR2 is FQNEAQ (reference sequence). The length of the CDR3 is 16 residues. The V end lost 2 bases, the J end lost 2 bases, and 14 bases lay between the germline ends. DNA of the CDR3: TGTGCCAGCAGCTTAAGAACACCTTTGAACACAGATACGCAGTATTTT. This codes for CASSLRTPLNTDTQYF.

The gene calls are TRBV18 and TRBJ2-1; maybe TRBD1 (5 bases). Deletions cut 3 bases from V and 0 bases from J, with 15 bases between. This CDR3 is built from 17 residues. Germline V gene lookup returns CDR1 KGHSH and CDR2 LQKENI. Written as DNA, the CDR3 is TGTGCCAGCTCACCCAGAGCGACAGTTAGCTCCTACAATGAGCAGTTCTTC. Protein product: CASSPRATVSSYNEQFF.

A remark on this clone: This sample includes further DNA sequences coding for the same CDR3. This chain uses TRBV5-1 with TRBJ1-1; maybe TRBD1 (6 bases). Germline V lookup: CDR1 SGHRS, CDR2 YFSETQ. V was clipped by 2 bases and J by 6 bases, with 11 bases between them. The CDR3 covers 13 residues. The CDR3: CASSLEQGSEAFF. The CDR3 DNA reads TGCGCCAGCAGCTTAGAACAGGGATCTGAAGCTTTCTTT.

The genes are TRBV7-9 and TRBJ2-7, with TRBD1 identical over 11 bases. The V gene's germline CDR1 is SEHNR and CDR2 FQNEAQ (reference sequence). V lost 4 bases to trimming and J lost 2 bases; unmatched junction nucleotides: 1. The CDR3 contains 14 residues. CDR3 region: CASSWTGGAYEQYF. The CDR3 region has the DNA TGTGCCAGCAGCTGGACAGGGGGCGCCTACGAGCAGTACTTC.

The chain is built from TRBV19 and TRBJ2-7; D might be TRBD1 (5 bases). Deletions cut 1 base from V and 12 bases from J, with 25 bases between. The V gene's germline CDR1 is LNHDA and CDR2 SQIVND (reference sequence). CDR3 length: 16 residues. CDR3 in amino acids: CASSIGGDLSNFPRYF. Here the CDR3 DNA reads TGTGCCAGTAGTATAGGGGGCGATCTATCTAATTTTCCACGGTACTTC.

The chain uses TRBV11-2 and TRBJ1-2, with 7 bases that match TRBD1. In germline, CDR1 is SGHAT, CDR2 FQNNGV. The CDR3 has 15 amino acids. Unmatched junction bases numbered 3, after V lost 2 bases and J lost 0 bases. DNA for the CDR3: TGTGCCAGCAGCTTACAGGGGGAAACTAACTATGGCTACACCTTC. This encodes CASSLQGETNYGYTF.

In this sample, this clone turned up once. The rearrangement uses TRBV6-5 and TRBJ2-7; TRBD2 matches at 7 bases. The CDR3 is 15 residues long. The germline gives CDR1 MNHEY, CDR2 SVGAGI. With 5 bases clipped from V and 4 bases from J, the junction kept 11 bases outside the gene matches. The CDR3: CASSSTSASGYEQYF. The CDR3 DNA follows: TGTGCCAGCAGTAGTACTAGCGCGAGCGGGTACGAGCAGTACTTC.

The chain is built from TRBV18 and TRBJ2-4; a possible D gene is TRBD1 (6 bases). This CDR3 is 14 amino acids long. Per the germline V gene, CDR1 is KGHSH and CDR2 is LQKENI. Between the trimmed V and J ends, which lost 5 bases and 2 bases, there was a span of 10 bases. CDR3 coding DNA: TGTGCCAGCTCAAGCGACAGGACCAAAAACATTCAGTACTTC. Residues: CASSSDRTKNIQYF.

This rearrangement joins TRBV7-9 to TRBJ2-7; D ambiguous. The V end was cut by 1 base, the J end by 2 bases, with 9 bases between. Germline V gene lookup returns CDR1 SEHNR and CDR2 FQNEAQ (reference sequence). This CDR3 contains 14 residues. CDR3 bases: TGTGCCAGCAGCTTAGTGGGCACCCCCTACGAGCAGTACTTC. Encoded protein: CASSLVGTPYEQYF.

This chain connects TRBV28 to TRBJ2-7; maybe TRBD2 (5 bases). CDR1 and CDR2 from the germline V gene are MDHEN and SYDVKM. V lost 8 bases, J lost 6 bases, and 14 bases lay in between. CDR3 length: 12 amino acids. The CDR3 protein is CASGSGSFEQYF. DNA for the CDR3: TGTGCCAGCGGCTCGGGGTCGTTCGAGCAGTACTTC.

J is TRBJ2-5 and V is TRBV9, with unresolved D. CDR1 and CDR2 from the germline V gene are SGDLS and YYNGEE. The ends were cut back, 0 bases at V and 5 bases at J, with 14 bases in the middle. CDR3 length: 15 amino acids. CDR3 in amino acids: CASSVAHRVGETQYF. In DNA, the CDR3 is TGTGCCAGCAGCGTAGCCCACCGGGTAGGGGAGACCCAGTACTTC. The whole variable domain, filled in from reference TRBV9 and TRBJ2-5, reads DSGVTQTPKHLITATGQRVTLRCSPRSGDLSVYWYQQSLDQGLQFLIQYYNGEERAKGNILERFSAQQFPDLHSELNLSSLELGDSALYFCASSVAHRVGETQYFGPGTRLLVL.

V usage is TRBV5-8 and J usage is TRBJ2-1; 8 bases are shared with TRBD1. Germline trimming cut 3 bases from V and 3 bases from J; bases unmatched to any gene: 5. Germline V gene sequence: CDR1 SGHTS, CDR2 YDEGEE. CDR3 size: 15 residues. CDR3 in DNA: TGTGCCAGCAGCTACAGACAGGGGTTCTACAATGAGCAGTTCTTC. Its protein product is CASSYRQGFYNEQFF. The complete variable domain, with remaining parts taken from reference TRBV5-8 and TRBJ2-1, reads EAGVTQSPTHLIKTRGQQATLRCSPISGHTSVYWYQQALGLGLQFLLWYDEGEERNRGNFPPRFSGRQFPNYSSELNVNALELEDSALYLCASSYRQGFYNEQFFGPGTRLTVL.

This chain links TRBV15 with TRBJ1-5; D possibly corresponds to TRBD1 (6 bases). CDR1 and CDR2 from the germline V gene are LNHNV and YYDKDF (reference sequence). The CDR3 length is 16 residues. V dropped 0 bases and J dropped 6 bases, with 15 bases sitting between them. The CDR3 protein is CATSRDVSGAGQPQHF. The CDR3 DNA reads as TGTGCCACCAGCAGAGATGTATCAGGGGCCGGTCAGCCCCAGCATTTT.

The chain recombines TRBV9 with TRBJ2-3; 8 nucleotides agree with TRBD2. Germline V gene lookup returns CDR1 SGDLS and CDR2 YYNGEE. V was clipped by 0 bases and J by 3 bases; unmatched bases: 9. This CDR3 region has 17 residues. CDR3 coding DNA: TGTGCCAGCAGCGTAGATATCCTAGCGGGTCCTACAGATACGCAGTATTTT. Protein: CASSVDILAGPTDTQYF.

About this clone itself: Additional DNA sequences in this sample encode the identical CDR3. This chain connects TRBV9 to TRBJ2-2; D unresolved. Germline assignment: CDR1 SGDLS and CDR2 YYNGEE. The germline V and J ends were trimmed by 4 bases and 4 bases, with 11 bases remaining between them. The CDR3 consists of 14 residues. CDR3 amino acids: CASSPSRVTGELFF. CDR3 bases: TGTGCCAGCAGCCCCTCTAGGGTCACCGGGGAGCTGTTTTTT. Full variable domain (rest looked up from reference TRBV9 and TRBJ2-2): DSGVTQTPKHLITATGQRVTLRCSPRSGDLSVYWYQQSLDQGLQFLIQYYNGEERAKGNILERFSAQQFPDLHSELNLSSLELGDSALYFCASSPSRVTGELFFGEGSRLTVL.